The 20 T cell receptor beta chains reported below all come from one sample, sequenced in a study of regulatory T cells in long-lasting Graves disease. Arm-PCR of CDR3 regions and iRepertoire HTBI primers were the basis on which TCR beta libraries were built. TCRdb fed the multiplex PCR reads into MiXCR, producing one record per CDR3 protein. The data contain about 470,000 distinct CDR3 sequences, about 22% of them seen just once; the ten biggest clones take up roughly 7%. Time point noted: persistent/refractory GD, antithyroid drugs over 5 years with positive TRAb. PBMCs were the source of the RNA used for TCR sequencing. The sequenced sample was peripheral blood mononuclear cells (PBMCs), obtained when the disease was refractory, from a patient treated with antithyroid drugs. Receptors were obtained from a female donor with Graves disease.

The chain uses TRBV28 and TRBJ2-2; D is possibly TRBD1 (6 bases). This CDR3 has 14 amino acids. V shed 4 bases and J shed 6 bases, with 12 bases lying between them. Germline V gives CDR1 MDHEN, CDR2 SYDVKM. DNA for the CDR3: TGTGCCAGCAGTTCCACGGCAGGGGCCGGGGAGCTGTTTTTT. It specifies CASSSTAGAGELFF. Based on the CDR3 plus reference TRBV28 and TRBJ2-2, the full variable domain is DVKVTQSSRYLVKRTGEKVFLECVQDMDHENMFWYRQDPGLGLRLIYFSYDVKMKEKGDIPEGYSVSREKKERFSLILESASTNQTSMYLCASSSTAGAGELFFGEGSRLTVL.

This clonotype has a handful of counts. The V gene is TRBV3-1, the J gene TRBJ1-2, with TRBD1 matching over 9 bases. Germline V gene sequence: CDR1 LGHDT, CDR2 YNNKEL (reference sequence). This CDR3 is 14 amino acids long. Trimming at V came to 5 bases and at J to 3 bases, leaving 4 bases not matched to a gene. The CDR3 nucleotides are TGTGCCAGCAGCAGGAGGGACAGGGACTATGGCTACACCTTC. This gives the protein CASSRRDRDYGYTF.

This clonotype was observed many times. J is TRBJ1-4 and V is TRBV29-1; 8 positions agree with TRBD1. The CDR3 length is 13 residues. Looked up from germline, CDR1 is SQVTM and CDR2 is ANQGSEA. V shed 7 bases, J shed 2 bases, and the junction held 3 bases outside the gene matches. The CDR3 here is CSGRQGTNEKLFF. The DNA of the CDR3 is TGCAGCGGCCGACAGGGGACTAATGAAAAACTGTTTTTT.

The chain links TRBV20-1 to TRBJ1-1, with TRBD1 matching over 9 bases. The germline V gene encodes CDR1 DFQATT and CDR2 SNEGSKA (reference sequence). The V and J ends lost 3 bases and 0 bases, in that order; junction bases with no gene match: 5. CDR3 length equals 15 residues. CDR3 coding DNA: TGCAGTGCTAGGGGGGGGACAGGGTTGAACACTGAAGCTTTCTTT. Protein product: CSARGGTGLNTEAFF.

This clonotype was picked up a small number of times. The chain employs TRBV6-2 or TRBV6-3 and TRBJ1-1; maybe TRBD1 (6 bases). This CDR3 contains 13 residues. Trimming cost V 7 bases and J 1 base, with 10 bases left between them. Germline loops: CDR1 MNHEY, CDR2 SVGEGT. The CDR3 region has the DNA TGTGCCAGCACCGGACAGCAGAACACTGAAGCTTTCTTT. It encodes CASTGQQNTEAFF.

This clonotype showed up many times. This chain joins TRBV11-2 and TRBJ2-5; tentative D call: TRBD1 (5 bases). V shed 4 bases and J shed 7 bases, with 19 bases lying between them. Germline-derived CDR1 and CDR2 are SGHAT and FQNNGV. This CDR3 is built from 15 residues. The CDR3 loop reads CASSSLQGLLGTQYF. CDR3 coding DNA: TGTGCCAGCAGCTCCCTTCAGGGTCTTCTCGGGACCCAGTACTTC.

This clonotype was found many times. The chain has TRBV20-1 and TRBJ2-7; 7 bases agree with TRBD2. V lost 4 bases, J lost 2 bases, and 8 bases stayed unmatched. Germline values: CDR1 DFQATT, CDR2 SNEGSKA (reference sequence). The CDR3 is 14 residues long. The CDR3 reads CSATELAVTYEQYF. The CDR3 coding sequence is TGCAGTGCTACCGAGCTAGCGGTTACCTACGAGCAGTACTTC.

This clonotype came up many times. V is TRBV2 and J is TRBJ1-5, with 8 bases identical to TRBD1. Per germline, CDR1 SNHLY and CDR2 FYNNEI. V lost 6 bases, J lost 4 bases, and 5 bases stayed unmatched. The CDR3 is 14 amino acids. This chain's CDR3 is CASRQQGGNQPQHF. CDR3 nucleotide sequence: TGTGCCAGCAGGCAACAGGGGGGGAATCAGCCCCAGCATTTT.

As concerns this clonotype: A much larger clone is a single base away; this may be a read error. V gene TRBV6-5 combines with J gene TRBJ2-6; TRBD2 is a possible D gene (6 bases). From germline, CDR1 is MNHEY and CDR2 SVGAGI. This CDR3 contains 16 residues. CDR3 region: CASSYSRDSGANFLTF. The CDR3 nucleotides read TGTGCCAGCAGTTACTCGCGGGACTCTGGGGCCAACTTCCTGACTTTC.

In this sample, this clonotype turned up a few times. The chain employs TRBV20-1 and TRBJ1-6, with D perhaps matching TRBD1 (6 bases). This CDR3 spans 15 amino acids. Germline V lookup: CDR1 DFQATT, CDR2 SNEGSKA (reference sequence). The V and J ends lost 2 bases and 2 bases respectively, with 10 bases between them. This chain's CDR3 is CSARSGGTYNSPLHF. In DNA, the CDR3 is TGCAGTGCTAGAAGTGGGGGCACCTATAATTCACCCCTCCACTTT.

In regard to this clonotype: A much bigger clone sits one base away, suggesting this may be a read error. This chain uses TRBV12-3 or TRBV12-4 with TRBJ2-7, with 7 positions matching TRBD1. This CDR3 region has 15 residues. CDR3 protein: CAGRPSGGPSYEQYF. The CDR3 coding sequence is TGTGCCGGCAGACCATCAGGGGGTCCCTCCTACGAGCAGTACTTC.

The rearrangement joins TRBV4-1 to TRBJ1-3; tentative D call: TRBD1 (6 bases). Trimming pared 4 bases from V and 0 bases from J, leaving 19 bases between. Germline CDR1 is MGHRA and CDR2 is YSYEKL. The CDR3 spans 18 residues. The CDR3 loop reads CASSRVGTLDRSGNTIYF. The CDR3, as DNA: TGCGCCAGCAGCCGAGTCGGGACACTCGATCGCTCTGGAAACACCATATATTTT.

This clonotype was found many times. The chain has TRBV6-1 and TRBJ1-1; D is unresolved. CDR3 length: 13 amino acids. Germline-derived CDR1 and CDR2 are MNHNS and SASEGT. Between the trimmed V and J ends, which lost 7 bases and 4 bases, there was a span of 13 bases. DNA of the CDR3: TGTGCCAGCACCCTCGGACTTGGCACTGAAGCTTTCTTT. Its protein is CASTLGLGTEAFF.

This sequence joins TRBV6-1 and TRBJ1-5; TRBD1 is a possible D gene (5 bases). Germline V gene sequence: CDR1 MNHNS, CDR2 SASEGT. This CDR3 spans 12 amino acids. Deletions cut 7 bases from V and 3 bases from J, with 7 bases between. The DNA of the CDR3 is TGTGCCAGCACAGGGCCCAATCAGCCCCAGCATTTT. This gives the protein CASTGPNQPQHF.

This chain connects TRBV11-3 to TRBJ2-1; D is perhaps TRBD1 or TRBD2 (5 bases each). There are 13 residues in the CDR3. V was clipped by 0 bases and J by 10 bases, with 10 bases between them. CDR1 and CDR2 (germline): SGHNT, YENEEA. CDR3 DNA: TGTGCCAGCAGCTTAGATCCCGGGGCCGAGCAGTTCTTC. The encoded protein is CASSLDPGAEQFF.

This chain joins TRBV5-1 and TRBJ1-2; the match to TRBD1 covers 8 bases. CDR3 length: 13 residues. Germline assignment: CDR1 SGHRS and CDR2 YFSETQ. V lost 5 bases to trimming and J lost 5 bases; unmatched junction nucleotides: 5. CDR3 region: CASRVQGGYGYTF. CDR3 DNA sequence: TGCGCCAGCAGGGTACAGGGGGGATATGGCTACACCTTC.

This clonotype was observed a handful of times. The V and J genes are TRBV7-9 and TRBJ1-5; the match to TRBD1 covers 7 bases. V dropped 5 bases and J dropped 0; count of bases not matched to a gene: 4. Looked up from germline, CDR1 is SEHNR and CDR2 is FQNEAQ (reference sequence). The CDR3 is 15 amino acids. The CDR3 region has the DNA TGTGCCAGCAGCCGACCAGGGGGTAGCAATCAGCCCCAGCATTTT. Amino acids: CASSRPGGSNQPQHF. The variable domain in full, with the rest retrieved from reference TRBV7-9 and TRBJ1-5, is DTGVSQNPRHKITKRGQNVTFRCDPISEHNRLYWYRQTLGQGPEFLTYFQNEAQLEKSRLLSDRFSAERPKGSFSTLEIQRTEQGDSAMYLCASSRPGGSNQPQHFGDGTRLSIL.

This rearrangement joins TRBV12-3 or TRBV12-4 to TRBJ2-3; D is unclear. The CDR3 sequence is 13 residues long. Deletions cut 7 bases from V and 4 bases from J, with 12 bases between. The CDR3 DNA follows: TGTGCCAGCACCGTTTCTGGGCCAGATACGCAGTATTTT. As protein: CASTVSGPDTQYF.

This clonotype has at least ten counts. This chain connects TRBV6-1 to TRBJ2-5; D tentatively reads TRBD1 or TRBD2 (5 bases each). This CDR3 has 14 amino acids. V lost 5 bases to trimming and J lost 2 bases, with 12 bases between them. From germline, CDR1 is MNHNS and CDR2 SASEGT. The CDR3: CASSQGRIQETQYF. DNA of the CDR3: TGTGCCAGCAGTCAGGGACGGATACAAGAGACCCAGTACTTC.

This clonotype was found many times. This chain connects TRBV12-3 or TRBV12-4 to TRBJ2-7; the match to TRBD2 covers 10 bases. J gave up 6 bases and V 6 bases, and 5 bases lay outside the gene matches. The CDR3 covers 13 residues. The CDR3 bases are TGTGCCAGCAGCCGGACTAGCGGCGGCGAGCAGTACTTC. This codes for CASSRTSGGEQYF.